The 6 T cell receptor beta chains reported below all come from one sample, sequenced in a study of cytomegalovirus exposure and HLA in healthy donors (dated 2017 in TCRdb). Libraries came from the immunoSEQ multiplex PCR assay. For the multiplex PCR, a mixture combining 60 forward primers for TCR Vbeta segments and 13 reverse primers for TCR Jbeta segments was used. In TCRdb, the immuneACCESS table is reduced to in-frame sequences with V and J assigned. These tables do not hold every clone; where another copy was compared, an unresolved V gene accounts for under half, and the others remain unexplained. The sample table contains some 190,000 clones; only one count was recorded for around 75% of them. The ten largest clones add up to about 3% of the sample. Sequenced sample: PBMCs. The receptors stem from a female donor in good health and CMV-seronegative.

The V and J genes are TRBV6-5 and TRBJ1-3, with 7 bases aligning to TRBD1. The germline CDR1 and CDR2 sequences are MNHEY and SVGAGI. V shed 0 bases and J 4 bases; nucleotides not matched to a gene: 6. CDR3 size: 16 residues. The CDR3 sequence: CASSYSQGTAGNTIYF. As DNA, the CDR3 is TGTGCCAGCAGTTACTCGCAGGGGACAGCGGGAAACACCATATATTTT.

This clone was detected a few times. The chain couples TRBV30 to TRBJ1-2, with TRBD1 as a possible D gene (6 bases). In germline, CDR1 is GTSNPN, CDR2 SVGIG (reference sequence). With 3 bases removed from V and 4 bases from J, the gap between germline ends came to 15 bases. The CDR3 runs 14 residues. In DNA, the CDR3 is TGTGCCTGGAGAGGGGGGGACGGACTCTATGGCTACACCTTC. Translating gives CAWRGGDGLYGYTF.

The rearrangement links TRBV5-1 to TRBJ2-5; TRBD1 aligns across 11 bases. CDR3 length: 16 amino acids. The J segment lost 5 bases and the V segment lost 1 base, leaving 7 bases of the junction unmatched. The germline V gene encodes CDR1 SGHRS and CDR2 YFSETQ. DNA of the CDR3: TGCGCCAGCAGCTTGTTCGGACAGGGGGCCCGGGAGACCCAGTACTTC. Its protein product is CASSLFGQGARETQYF.

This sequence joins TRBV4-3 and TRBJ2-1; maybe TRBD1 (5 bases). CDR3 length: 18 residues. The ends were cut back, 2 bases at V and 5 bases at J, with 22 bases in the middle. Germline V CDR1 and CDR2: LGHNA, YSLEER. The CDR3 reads CASSQLVGTGLDDNEQFF. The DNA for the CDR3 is TGCGCCAGCAGCCAATTGGTAGGAACAGGTCTCGATGACAATGAGCAGTTCTTC.

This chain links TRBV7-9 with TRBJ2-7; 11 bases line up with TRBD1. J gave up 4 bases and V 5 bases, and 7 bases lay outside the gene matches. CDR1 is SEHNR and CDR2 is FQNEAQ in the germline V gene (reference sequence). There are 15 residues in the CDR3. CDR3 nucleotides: TGTGCCAGCAGCGCCTCCGGGACAGGGGGTTACGAGCAGTACTTC. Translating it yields CASSASGTGGYEQYF. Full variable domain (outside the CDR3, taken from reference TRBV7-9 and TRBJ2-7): DTGVSQNPRHKITKRGQNVTFRCDPISEHNRLYWYRQTLGQGPEFLTYFQNEAQLEKSRLLSDRFSAERPKGSFSTLEIQRTEQGDSAMYLCASSASGTGGYEQYFGPGTRLTVT.

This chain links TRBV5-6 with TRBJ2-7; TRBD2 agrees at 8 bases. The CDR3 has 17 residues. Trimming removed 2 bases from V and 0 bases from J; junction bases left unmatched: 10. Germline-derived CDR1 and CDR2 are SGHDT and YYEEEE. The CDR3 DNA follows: TGTGCCAGCAGCTTAGGGCTAGCGGGTTTTAGCTCCTACGAGCAGTACTTC. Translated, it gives CASSLGLAGFSSYEQYF.